This entry lists 30 T cell receptor beta chains sequenced from one sample in a study of cytomegalovirus exposure and HLA in healthy donors. Primers included in the PCR were 60 Vbeta and 13 Jbeta primers. Method: immunoSEQ multiplex PCR; TCRdb's copy keeps in-frame clones and lacks some. The sample has under 200,000 clones, roughly 65% seen once. Sequenced: PBMCs. The receptors originated from a woman aged 18-29 years in good health and CMV-seropositive.

A few counts support this clone. The rearrangement links TRBV5-1 to TRBJ1-1; no definite D call. The CDR3 has 13 residues. Germline V gene lookup returns CDR1 SGHRS and CDR2 YFSETQ. The V and J ends lost 4 bases and 0 bases respectively, with 7 bases between them. Written as DNA, the CDR3 is TGCGCCAGCAGCCCCGAGATGAACACTGAAGCTTTCTTT. It is translated as CASSPEMNTEAFF.

The V gene is TRBV5-4, the J gene TRBJ2-4; 8 bases agree with TRBD2. V shed 5 bases, J shed 5 bases, and the junction held 9 bases outside the gene matches. The CDR3 is made up of 15 amino acids. Germline CDR1 SGHNT, CDR2 YYREEE (reference sequence). Here the CDR3 reads CASSRREGTENIQYF. As DNA, the CDR3 is TGTGCCAGCAGTCGACGGGAGGGGACTGAAAACATTCAGTACTTC.

This clone was observed once. This rearrangement joins TRBV5-4 to TRBJ2-6, with 14 bases lining up with TRBD2. From germline, CDR1 is SGHNT and CDR2 YYREEE (reference sequence). The V gene end was trimmed by 1 base and the J gene end by 4 bases; junction bases not matched to a gene: 7. The CDR3 spans 19 residues. CDR3 loop: CASSLSPGLAGAGANVLTF. The CDR3, as DNA: TGTGCCAGCAGCTTGAGCCCGGGACTAGCGGGGGCCGGGGCCAACGTCCTGACTTTC.

The gene calls are TRBV2 and TRBJ1-5; a weak D match, TRBD1 (5 bases). V was clipped by 0 bases and J by 5 bases, with 14 bases between them. Germline V gene lookup returns CDR1 SNHLY and CDR2 FYNNEI. CDR3 length: 16 residues. Written as DNA, the CDR3 is TGTGCCAGCAGTGAAGCGCAGGGCCTTACGTATCAGCCCCAGCATTTT. The encoded protein is CASSEAQGLTYQPQHF.

A word on this clone: Within the sample, other DNA sequences also encode this same CDR3. The chain is built from TRBV6-5 and TRBJ2-7; 9 nucleotides match TRBD1. V shed 0 bases, J shed 2 bases, and the junction held 2 bases outside the gene matches. This CDR3 comprises 15 residues. Germline V gene lookup returns CDR1 MNHEY and CDR2 SVGAGI. In DNA form, the CDR3 reads TGTGCCAGCAGTTACTCGGGGGACAGGGCCTACGAGCAGTACTTC. This gives the protein CASSYSGDRAYEQYF.

The rearrangement uses TRBV7-9 and TRBJ1-5; D is possibly TRBD1 (6 bases). The length of the CDR3 is 19 residues. V was pared by 1 base and J by 0 bases, with 19 bases between. Germline assignment: CDR1 SEHNR and CDR2 FQNEAQ (reference sequence). The CDR3 region is CASSLGDYRVEGSNQPQHF. DNA for the CDR3: TGTGCCAGCAGCTTAGGCGATTACAGGGTCGAGGGTAGCAATCAGCCCCAGCATTTT.

This clone was found a few times. The chain combines TRBV4-1 with TRBJ1-2; 7 bases fit TRBD1. In germline, CDR1 is MGHRA, CDR2 YSYEKL. The junction had 3 bases not matched to a gene; V was cut back by 2 bases and J by 0 bases. The CDR3 extends over 15 amino acids. CDR3 sequence: CASSQLQGTNYGYTF. The CDR3 bases are TGCGCCAGCAGCCAATTACAGGGGACTAACTATGGCTACACCTTC.

The chain uses TRBV15 and TRBJ1-5, with 7 positions matching TRBD1. The CDR3 runs to 17 residues. The germline V gene encodes CDR1 LNHNV and CDR2 YYDKDF (reference sequence). V lost 3 bases to trimming and J lost 5 bases; unmatched junction nucleotides: 13. In nucleotides, the CDR3 is TGTGCCACCAGCAGGGACGAGACGGGACAGCCTTATCAGCCCCAGCATTTT. Protein product: CATSRDETGQPYQPQHF.

V and J are TRBV7-2 and TRBJ1-1; 7 nucleotides match TRBD1. Germline loops: CDR1 SGHTA, CDR2 FQGNSA. CDR3 length: 16 amino acids. Trimming at V came to 2 bases and at J to 1 base, leaving 7 bases not matched to a gene. Here the CDR3 reads CASSLYRGLRNTEAFF. In DNA form, the CDR3 reads TGTGCCAGCAGCTTATACAGGGGCCTCAGGAACACTGAAGCTTTCTTT.

This clone was recorded a few times. The gene calls are TRBV19 and TRBJ2-7, with 9 bases fitting TRBD2. V shed 2 bases and J 3 bases; nucleotides not matched to a gene: 8. Germline loops: CDR1 LNHDA, CDR2 SQIVND (reference sequence). The CDR3 covers 16 residues. The CDR3 DNA sequence: TGTGCCAGTAGTATAAGTGAGGCTAGCGGGAACTACGAGCAGTACTTC. This gives the protein CASSISEASGNYEQYF.

V usage is TRBV6-5 and J usage is TRBJ2-5, with TRBD1 matching 7 bases. Trimming took 2 bases from V and 5 from J; bases not matched to a gene: 8. Germline V gene data show CDR1 as MNHEY and CDR2 as SVGAGI. The CDR3 is 15 amino acids. This chain's CDR3 is CASSYRTGVRETQYF. The DNA for the CDR3 is TGTGCCAGCAGTTACCGTACAGGGGTTAGGGAGACCCAGTACTTC.

The rearrangement uses TRBV30 and TRBJ1-1; maybe TRBD1 (5 bases). The CDR3 length is 10 residues. The germline V gene encodes CDR1 GTSNPN and CDR2 SVGIG (reference sequence). CDR3 protein: CAGGDTEAFF. The CDR3 DNA sequence: TGTGCGGGGGGGGACACTGAAGCTTTCTTT.

V is TRBV5-1 and J is TRBJ2-7; possibly TRBD1 for D (6 bases). Germline loops: CDR1 SGHRS, CDR2 YFSETQ. This CDR3 spans 15 amino acids. V dropped 4 bases and J dropped 2 bases, with 16 bases sitting between them. The CDR3 spells CASSPWGQYTYEQYF. The DNA of the CDR3 is TGCGCCAGCAGCCCCTGGGGGCAGTACACCTACGAGCAGTACTTC. Full variable domain (remainder filled in from reference TRBV5-1 and TRBJ2-7): KAGVTQTPRYLIKTRGQQVTLSCSPISGHRSVSWYQQTPGQGLQFLFEYFSETQRNKGNFPGRFSGRQFSNSRSEMNVSTLELGDSALYLCASSPWGQYTYEQYFGPGTRLTVT.

This clone was counted only a few times. The gene calls are TRBV7-6 and TRBJ2-7; a weak D match, TRBD2 (5 bases). This CDR3 comprises 15 residues. Trimming cost V 1 base and J 2 bases, with 12 bases left between them. Germline loops: CDR1 SGHVS, CDR2 FNYEAQ. The CDR3 nucleotides read TGTGCCAGCAGCTTAGACGCGGGCCTACCCTACGAGCAGTACTTC. Amino acid sequence: CASSLDAGLPYEQYF.

J is TRBJ2-1 and V is TRBV18, with 7 positions matching TRBD1. This CDR3 region has 12 residues. The trim removed 1 base at V and 9 bases at J, leaving 0 bases unmatched. Germline lookup yields CDR1 KGHSH and CDR2 LQKENI. As DNA, the CDR3 is TGTGCCAGCTCACCACAGGGGGCTGAGCAGTTCTTC. Residues: CASSPQGAEQFF.

The CDR3 sequence is CASSPQGSTGSSYEQYF. The CDR3 region has the DNA TGTGCCAGCAGTCCACAGGGCTCCACAGGGAGCTCCTACGAGCAGTACTTC. This chain joins TRBV28 and TRBJ2-7; D is possibly TRBD1 (6 bases). Per germline, CDR1 MDHEN and CDR2 SYDVKM. This CDR3 is 17 amino acids long. The V end was cut by 5 bases, the J end by 0 bases, with 20 bases between. Variable domain in full (rest from reference TRBV28 and TRBJ2-7): DVKVTQSSRYLVKRTGEKVFLECVQDMDHENMFWYRQDPGLGLRLIYFSYDVKMKEKGDIPEGYSVSREKKERFSLILESASTNQTSMYLCASSPQGSTGSSYEQYFGPGTRLTVT.

The chain recombines TRBV6-5 with TRBJ2-7, with 9 bases lining up with TRBD1. Losses at the gene ends were 0 bases for V and 6 bases for J; bases not matched to a gene: 0. This CDR3 region has 13 residues. Germline CDR1 is MNHEY and CDR2 is SVGAGI. The DNA of the CDR3 is TGTGCCAGCAGTTACTCGACAGGGGGCGAGCAGTACTTC. Translating it yields CASSYSTGGEQYF.

The J gene is TRBJ1-2, the V gene TRBV27; 9 bases align to TRBD1. This CDR3 comprises 15 residues. Trimming at V came to 0 bases and at J to 7 bases, leaving 6 bases not matched to a gene. Looked up from germline, CDR1 is MNHEY and CDR2 is SMNVEV (reference sequence). For the CDR3, the DNA is TGTGCCAGCAGTTTATCGACTGGGACAGGGAGTGGCTACACCTTC. Protein product: CASSLSTGTGSGYTF.

The rearrangement joins TRBV19 to TRBJ1-1; weak D call: TRBD1 (6 bases). This CDR3 contains 13 residues. Germline values: CDR1 LNHDA, CDR2 SQIVND (reference sequence). V gave up 10 bases and J gave up 4 bases, with 16 bases separating them. CDR3 DNA sequence: TGTGCCACAAAACAGGGTTCCAGCACTGAAGCTTTCTTT. It specifies CATKQGSSTEAFF.

The chain employs TRBV28 and TRBJ2-7, with no clear D. CDR3 length equals 11 residues. The germline gives CDR1 MDHEN, CDR2 SYDVKM. Trimming pared 4 bases from V and 4 bases from J, leaving 5 bases between. The CDR3 sequence: CASSYVYEQYF. The CDR3 region has the DNA TGTGCCAGCAGTTATGTATACGAGCAGTACTTC.

This clone was picked up a small number of times. CDR3 loop: CASSSPGTGNTEAFF. For the CDR3, the DNA is TGTGCCAGCAGCTCCCCGGGTACGGGGAACACTGAAGCTTTCTTT. The genes are TRBV5-4 and TRBJ1-1; D uncertain. The CDR3 spans 15 residues. V was cut by 3 bases and J by 1 base, with 13 bases left in between. The germline V gene has CDR1 SGHNT and CDR2 YYREEE (reference sequence).

V usage is TRBV19 and J usage is TRBJ2-7; 9 bases map to TRBD1. CDR1 is LNHDA and CDR2 is SQIVND in the germline V gene (reference sequence). The CDR3 runs to 13 residues. The trim removed 11 bases at V and 5 bases at J, leaving 10 bases unmatched. The CDR3 nucleotides are TGTGCCGTATCGGGGGGACAGGGTGACGAGCAGTACTTC. Translation: CAVSGGQGDEQYF.

A single count supports this clone. The chain joins TRBV28 to TRBJ1-2; D unclear. Germline-derived CDR1 and CDR2 are MDHEN and SYDVKM. Trimming took 5 bases from V and 4 from J, leaving 26 bases between them. The CDR3 sequence is 18 residues long. The CDR3 here is CASSTSQFRHRIPYGYTF. CDR3 in DNA: TGTGCCAGCAGTACCTCCCAATTCCGACATCGGATCCCCTATGGCTACACCTTC.

The chain couples TRBV7-2 to TRBJ2-3, with D tentatively TRBD1 (6 bases). Germline CDR1 is SGHTA and CDR2 is FQGNSA. Trimming removed 3 bases at V and 1 base at J, with 14 bases between. CDR3 length: 16 amino acids. For the CDR3, the DNA is TGTGCCAGCAGCTTGCATTCAGCAGGGGGCACAGATACGCAGTATTTT. Translated: CASSLHSAGGTDTQYF.

The chain joins TRBV7-9 to TRBJ2-2; 8 bases align to TRBD2. The CDR3 has 17 residues. V was clipped by 5 bases and J by 4 bases; unmatched bases: 12. The germline V gene encodes CDR1 SEHNR and CDR2 FQNEAQ (reference sequence). Written as DNA, the CDR3 is TGTGCCAGCAGCGAAAGTTTTTGGACTAGCAGCACCGGGGAGCTGTTTTTT. Amino acids: CASSESFWTSSTGELFF.

The chain uses TRBV29-1 and TRBJ1-1, with 8 bases matching TRBD1. The CDR3 runs to 15 residues. Germline V gives CDR1 SQVTM, CDR2 ANQGSEA. With 4 bases clipped from V and 5 bases from J, the junction kept 12 bases outside the gene matches. The CDR3 sequence is CSVALDRALRTEAFF. DNA of the CDR3: TGCAGCGTTGCCCTGGACAGGGCGTTGAGGACTGAAGCTTTCTTT.

This rearrangement joins TRBV19 to TRBJ1-1; D gene ambiguous. This CDR3 region has 12 residues. From germline, CDR1 is LNHDA and CDR2 SQIVND (reference sequence). V lost 4 bases and J lost 1, with 4 bases in between. Written as DNA, the CDR3 is TGTGCCAGTAGTAGACAGAACACTGAAGCTTTCTTT. The encoded protein is CASSRQNTEAFF.

There are a few counts of this clone. The chain carries TRBV27 and TRBJ2-5; TRBD2 is a possible D gene (6 bases). The V gene's germline CDR1 is MNHEY and CDR2 SMNVEV (reference sequence). Trimming shortened V by 4 bases and J by 2 bases, and 11 bases separated the two germline ends. There are 14 residues in the CDR3. CDR3 residues: CASSSGLTQETQYF. CDR3 nucleotide sequence: TGTGCCAGCAGTTCGGGACTTACGCAAGAGACCCAGTACTTC.

V and J are TRBV27 and TRBJ2-1, with 15 nucleotides matching TRBD2. The CDR3 runs to 16 residues. Trimming removed 5 bases from V and 7 bases from J; junction bases left unmatched: 6. Germline CDR1 reads MNHEY; CDR2 reads SMNVEV (reference sequence). The CDR3 protein is CASSPRTSGGANEQFF. In nucleotides, the CDR3 is TGTGCCAGCAGTCCGCGGACTAGCGGGGGGGCAAATGAGCAGTTCTTC.

The chain recombines TRBV6-1 with TRBJ2-7; 9 bases map to TRBD2. Germline V gene data show CDR1 as MNHNS and CDR2 as SASEGT. CDR3 length: 13 residues. J was trimmed by 2 bases and V by 8 bases; bases with no gene match: 4. The CDR3 region has the DNA TGTGCCAGCGAGCGGGGGGTTACCTACGAGCAGTACTTC. This codes for CASERGVTYEQYF.